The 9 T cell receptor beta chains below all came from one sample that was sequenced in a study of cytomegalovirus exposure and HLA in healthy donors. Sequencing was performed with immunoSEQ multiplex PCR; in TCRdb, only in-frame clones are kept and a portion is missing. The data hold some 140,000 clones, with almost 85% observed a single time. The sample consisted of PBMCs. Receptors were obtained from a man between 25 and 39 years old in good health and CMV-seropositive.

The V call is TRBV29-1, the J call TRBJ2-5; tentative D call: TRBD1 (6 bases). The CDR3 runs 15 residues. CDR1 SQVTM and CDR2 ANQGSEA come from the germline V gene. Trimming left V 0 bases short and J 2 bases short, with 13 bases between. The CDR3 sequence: CSVEDPNRVQETQYF. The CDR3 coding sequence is TGCAGCGTTGAAGACCCTAACAGGGTACAAGAGACCCAGTACTTC.

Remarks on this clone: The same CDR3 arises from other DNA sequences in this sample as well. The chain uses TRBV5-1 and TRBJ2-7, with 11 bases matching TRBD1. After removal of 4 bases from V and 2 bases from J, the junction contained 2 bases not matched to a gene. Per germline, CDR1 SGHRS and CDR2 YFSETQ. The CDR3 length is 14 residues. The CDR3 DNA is TGCGCCAGCAGCCCGGGACAGGGGGCCTACGAGCAGTACTTC. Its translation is CASSPGQGAYEQYF.

The CDR3 DNA is TGTGCCAGCAGCGGGACAGGGAAGAACACCGGGGAGCTGTTTTTT. It encodes CASSGTGKNTGELFF. The rearrangement uses TRBV9 and TRBJ2-2, with 8 bases lining up with TRBD1. Trimming took 3 bases from V and 1 from J; bases not matched to a gene: 2. Germline CDR1 is SGDLS and CDR2 is YYNGEE. This CDR3 region has 15 residues.

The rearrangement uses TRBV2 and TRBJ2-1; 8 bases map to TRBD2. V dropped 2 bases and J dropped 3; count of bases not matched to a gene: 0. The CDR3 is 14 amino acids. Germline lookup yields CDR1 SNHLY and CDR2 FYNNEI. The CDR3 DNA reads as TGTGCCAGCAGTGAAAGCGGGAGCTACAATGAGCAGTTCTTC. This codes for CASSESGSYNEQFF. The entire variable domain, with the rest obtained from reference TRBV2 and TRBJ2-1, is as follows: EPEVTQTPSHQVTQMGQEVILRCVPISNHLYFYWYRQILGQKVEFLVSFYNNEISEKSEIFDDQFSVERPDGSNFTLKIRSTKLEDSAMYFCASSESGSYNEQFFGPGTRLTVL.

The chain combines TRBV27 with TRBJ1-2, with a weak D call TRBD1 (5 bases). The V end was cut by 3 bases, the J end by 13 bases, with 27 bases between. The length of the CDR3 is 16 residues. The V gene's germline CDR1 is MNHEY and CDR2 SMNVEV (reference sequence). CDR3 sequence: CASSFGSQTGPDGRTF. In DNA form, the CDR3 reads TGTGCCAGCAGTTTCGGCTCTCAAACAGGTCCAGACGGACGCACCTTC.

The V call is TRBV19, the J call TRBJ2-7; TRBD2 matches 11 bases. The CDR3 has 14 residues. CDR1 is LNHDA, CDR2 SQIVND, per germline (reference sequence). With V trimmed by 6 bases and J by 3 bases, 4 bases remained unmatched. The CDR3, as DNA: TGTGCCAGTAGCGATAGCGGGAGGGTCTACGAGCAGTACTTC. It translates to CASSDSGRVYEQYF.

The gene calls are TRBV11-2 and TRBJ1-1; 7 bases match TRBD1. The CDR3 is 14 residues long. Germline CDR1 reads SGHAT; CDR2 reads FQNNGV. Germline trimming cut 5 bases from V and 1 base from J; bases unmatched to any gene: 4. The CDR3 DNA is TGTGCCAGCAGCCACAGACAGGGGAACACTGAAGCTTTCTTT. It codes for CASSHRQGNTEAFF.

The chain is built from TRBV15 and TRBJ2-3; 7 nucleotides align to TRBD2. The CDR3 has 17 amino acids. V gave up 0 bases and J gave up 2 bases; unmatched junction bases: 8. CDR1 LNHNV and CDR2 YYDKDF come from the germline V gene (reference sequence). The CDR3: CATSRDRGAGLTDTQYF. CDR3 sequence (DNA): TGTGCCACCAGCAGAGATCGGGGAGCGGGGCTCACAGATACGCAGTATTTT.

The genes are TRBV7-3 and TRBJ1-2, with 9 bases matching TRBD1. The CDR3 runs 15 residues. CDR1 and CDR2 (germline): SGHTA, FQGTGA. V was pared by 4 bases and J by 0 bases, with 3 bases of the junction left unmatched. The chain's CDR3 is CASSWTGDTNYGYTF. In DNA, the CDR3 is TGTGCCAGCAGCTGGACAGGGGATACTAACTATGGCTACACCTTC.